This entry lists 5 T cell receptor beta chains sequenced from one sample in a study of CD8 T cells in ankylosing spondylitis. Broader study findings: What seemed typical of ankylosing spondylitis blood was a TCR beta motif built from several highly homologous variants.

Which antigens these TCRs recognize remains unknown. TCRdb reprocessed the 5' RACE reads with MiXCR, giving one entry per CDR3 protein. The data contain 450,000 to 550,000 distinct CDR3 sequences, about 5.4% of them singletons. The source material was blood, either unsorted or a sorted T cell fraction (not recorded which). All receptors derive from a male donor with ankylosing spondylitis.

This clonotype was found a few times. The V call is TRBV20-1, the J call TRBJ2-3; D not resolved. V lost 2 bases and J 4 bases, leaving 19 bases between the germline ends. Germline CDR1 is DFQATT and CDR2 is SNEGSKA (reference sequence). This CDR3 region has 16 residues. The CDR3 spells CSARMPLGNGSDTQYF. DNA for the CDR3: TGCAGTGCTAGAATGCCACTCGGTAACGGATCAGATACGCAGTATTTT.

This clonotype occurred many times. The J gene is TRBJ2-4, the V gene TRBV6-1; D gene uncertain. Germline loops: CDR1 MNHNS, CDR2 SASEGT. V lost 5 bases and J 3 bases, leaving 11 bases between the germline ends. The CDR3 loop spans 14 amino acids. The CDR3 loop is CASSPGPYKNIQYF. The CDR3 DNA sequence: TGTGCCAGCAGTCCCGGGCCTTACAAAAACATTCAGTACTTC.

This clonotype came up many times. The chain carries TRBV6-5 and TRBJ1-1; D gene unclear. V was cut by 0 bases and J by 5 bases, with 10 bases left in between. In germline, CDR1 is MNHEY, CDR2 SVGAGI. There are 14 residues in the CDR3. CDR3 residues: CASSYSIRDTEAFF. In DNA form, the CDR3 reads TGTGCCAGCAGTTACTCGATACGGGATACTGAAGCTTTCTTT.

This clonotype was recorded at least ten times. The chain has TRBV10-3 and TRBJ1-1, with a possible D match to TRBD1 (6 bases). V shed 4 bases and J shed 7 bases, with 10 bases lying between them. The CDR3 extends over 12 amino acids. The V gene's germline CDR1 is ENHRY and CDR2 SYGVKD. Here the CDR3 reads CAISARDNEAFF. In DNA, the CDR3 is TGTGCCATCAGTGCGCGGGACAATGAAGCTTTCTTT.

This clonotype was seen at least ten times. The chain links TRBV28 to TRBJ1-1; D call uncertain. This CDR3 spans 16 amino acids. The V end lost 1 base, the J end lost 0 bases, and 12 bases lay between the germline ends. The germline CDR1 and CDR2 sequences are MDHEN and SYDVKM. The CDR3 is CASSLSRDYVNTEAFF. Here the CDR3 DNA reads TGTGCCAGCAGTTTATCGAGGGATTATGTGAACACTGAAGCTTTCTTT.